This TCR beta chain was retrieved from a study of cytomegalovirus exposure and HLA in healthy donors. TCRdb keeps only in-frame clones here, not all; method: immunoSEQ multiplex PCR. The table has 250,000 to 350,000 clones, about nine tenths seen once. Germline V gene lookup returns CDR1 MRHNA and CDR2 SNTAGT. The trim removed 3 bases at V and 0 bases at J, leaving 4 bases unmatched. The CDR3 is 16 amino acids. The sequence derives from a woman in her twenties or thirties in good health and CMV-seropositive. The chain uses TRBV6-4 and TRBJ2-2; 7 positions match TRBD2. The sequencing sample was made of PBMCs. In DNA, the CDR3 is TGTGCCAGCAGTGAGAGACTAGCATCGAACACCGGGGAGCTGTTTTTT. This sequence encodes CASSERLASNTGELFF.